This entry features one TCR beta chain sequence. The data were obtained in a study of blood T cell repertoires in COVID-19. Overall study: Acute and convalescent COVID-19 samples came from the United States, Italy and Spain. T cells, B-cell-depleted T cells, or PBMCs provided the cDNA or gDNA that served as material.

As originally analysed: Reference gene primer amplification yielded estimated nucleated cell counts. TCRdb keeps only in-frame clones here, not all; method: immunoSEQ multiplex PCR. V and J calls and clone size are copied from that table; D and trimming were computed from the DNA. The data hold 160,000 or so clones, with roughly nine tenths observed a single time. This clonotype was sampled from a man aged 55 to 70 with acute or convalescent COVID-19. The sequenced sample consisted of peripheral blood.

The CDR3, as DNA: TGTGCCAGCAGCTCAACCCTACAGGCTTTCTTT. Protein: CASSSTLQAFF. The chain carries TRBV5-4 and TRBJ1-1; no clear D. V was clipped by 3 bases and J by 11 bases, with 11 bases between them. The CDR3 is made up of 11 amino acids. Germline V gene data show CDR1 as SGHNT and CDR2 as YYREEE (reference sequence). The full variable domain, in which reference TRBV5-4 and TRBJ1-1 provide the parts outside the CDR3, is ETGVTQSPTHLIKTRGQQVTLRCSSQSGHNTVSWYQQALGQGPQFIFQYYREEENGRGNFPPRFSGLQFPNYSSELNVNALELDDSALYLCASSSTLQAFFGQGTRLTVV.